The next 10 T cell receptor beta chains were all read from a single sample in a study of blood T cell repertoires in COVID-19. Sequencing was performed with immunoSEQ multiplex PCR; in TCRdb, only in-frame clones are kept and a portion is missing. The sample lists 180,000 or so clones, 86% occurring once. Sequencing was performed on peripheral blood. The receptors were gathered from a man aged 65 to 85 with acute or convalescent COVID-19.

V gene TRBV3-1 (or the pseudogene TRBV3-2) combines with J gene TRBJ1-2; 9 nucleotides agree with TRBD1. In germline, CDR1 is LGHDT, CDR2 YNNKEL (reference sequence). The CDR3 is made up of 15 amino acids. V trimming: 3 bases; J trimming: 4 bases; junction bases outside the gene matches: 6. This CDR3 is CASSHGTGPLYGYTF. In DNA form, the CDR3 reads TGTGCCAGCAGCCACGGGACAGGGCCCCTCTATGGCTACACCTTC.

The chain links TRBV7-2 to TRBJ1-2, with D perhaps matching TRBD1 (5 bases). The V gene lost 6 bases and the J gene lost 4 bases, with 12 bases spanning the gap. From germline, CDR1 is SGHTA and CDR2 FQGNSA. The CDR3 spans 13 residues. The CDR3: CASRPRQSYGYTF. CDR3 nucleotide sequence: TGTGCCAGCAGACCCCGACAGTCCTATGGCTACACCTTC.

V and J are TRBV25-1 and TRBJ2-5; D is unresolved. CDR1 and CDR2 from the germline V gene are MGHDK and SYGVNS. This CDR3 contains 17 residues. V was pared by 4 bases and J by 5 bases, with 23 bases between. CDR3 residues: CASSGPVGLPDGETQYF. The CDR3 DNA follows: TGTGCCAGCAGTGGGCCGGTTGGGCTACCCGATGGGGAGACCCAGTACTTC.

J is TRBJ1-3 and V is TRBV19; TRBD1 agrees at 8 bases. Germline V gives CDR1 LNHDA, CDR2 SQIVND (reference sequence). The CDR3 is 18 amino acids. V shed 4 bases and J 4 bases; nucleotides not matched to a gene: 15. CDR3 coding DNA: TGTGCCAGTAGTACAAGGGGGGGAGAGACAGGGGCCGGAAACACCATATATTTT. The encoded protein is CASSTRGGETGAGNTIYF.

The rearrangement uses TRBV28 and TRBJ1-1, with a weak D call TRBD1 (6 bases). This CDR3 has 14 amino acids. Germline V gene data show CDR1 as MDHEN and CDR2 as SYDVKM. The V end was cut by 6 bases, the J end by 0 bases, with 11 bases between. The CDR3 loop is CASRVGTLNTEAFF. The DNA of the CDR3 is TGTGCCAGCAGGGTGGGGACATTGAACACTGAAGCTTTCTTT.

V is TRBV19 and J is TRBJ1-5; D may be TRBD1 (5 bases). The germline V and J ends were trimmed by 1 base and 1 base, with 14 bases remaining between them. Per germline, CDR1 LNHDA and CDR2 SQIVND (reference sequence). CDR3 length equals 17 residues. CDR3 amino acids: CASSIGWQGRSNQPQHF. CDR3 DNA: TGTGCCAGTAGTATAGGGTGGCAGGGAAGGAGCAATCAGCCCCAGCATTTT.

This chain connects TRBV9 to TRBJ2-1, with unresolved D. The CDR3 length is 11 residues. V lost 3 bases to trimming and J lost 5 bases, with 3 bases between them. Per germline, CDR1 SGDLS and CDR2 YYNGEE. The CDR3 spells CASSADNEQFF. The CDR3 DNA sequence: TGTGCCAGCAGCGCCGACAATGAGCAGTTCTTC.

In DNA, the CDR3 is TGTGCCAGCAGTTTAGGCGGTTCGAACACCGGGGAGCTGTTTTTT. This codes for CASSLGGSNTGELFF. This chain links TRBV28 with TRBJ2-2, with no clear D. The germline V gene has CDR1 MDHEN and CDR2 SYDVKM. This CDR3 is built from 15 residues. The V end was cut by 2 bases, the J end by 0 bases, with 7 bases between.

In DNA form, the CDR3 reads TGTGCCAGCAGTTTATCCGACAGAGCATACACTGAAGCTTTCTTT. Its translation: CASSLSDRAYTEAFF. This rearrangement joins TRBV28 to TRBJ1-1, with D possibly being TRBD1 (5 bases). In germline, CDR1 is MDHEN, CDR2 SYDVKM. The ends were cut back, 1 base at V and 3 bases at J, with 12 bases in the middle. The CDR3 sequence is 15 residues long.

V and J are TRBV29-1 and TRBJ2-7; 7 nucleotides align to TRBD1. The CDR3 covers 12 residues. Germline V lookup: CDR1 SQVTM, CDR2 ANQGSEA. Germline trimming cut 7 bases from V and 2 bases from J; bases unmatched to any gene: 5. The CDR3 DNA reads TGCAGCGGGAAGACAGGGACCTACGAGCAGTACTTC. This encodes CSGKTGTYEQYF.